Here is one TCR beta chain with its context. The data are from a study of blood T cell repertoires in COVID-19. Study at large: The samples span acute and convalescent COVID-19 from the United States, Italy and Spain.

The protocol was immunoSEQ multiplex PCR, while the TCRdb copy is restricted to in-frame clones and leaves out a portion. The repertoire includes 220,000 or so clones, around 89% of them detected once, and 3% to 3.5% sits in the top ten. The CDR3 sequence is 14 residues long. Germline CDR1 is SGHVS and CDR2 is FQNEAQ. Trimming cost V 3 bases and J 7 bases, with 13 bases left between them. This sequence originates from a woman under 30 in a cohort exposed to, infected with or recovered from COVID-19 (not recorded which). This rearrangement joins TRBV7-8 to TRBJ2-1; D unresolved. Sequencing was done on a sample of PBMCs or T cells enriched from blood (not recorded which). The CDR3 protein is CASSFEPTYNEQFF. CDR3 nucleotides: TGTGCCAGCAGCTTCGAGCCGACTTATAATGAGCAGTTCTTC.